This TCR beta chain appears in the sequencing data of a study of T cell responses to AZD1222 COVID-19 vaccine. Findings of the study overall: Baseline serology detected seropositivity in only six or seven AZD1222 recipients. Close to half of spike-specific TCRs reportedly recognize unmutated variant regions. Clonal diversity was possibly underestimated, and white British individuals and females predominated among donors.

TCRdb keeps only in-frame clones here, not all; method: immunoSEQ multiplex PCR. Counted here are more than 150,000 clones, around nine tenths occurring once; the ten biggest clones make up 25% to 30%. With regard to this clone: As yet, its antigen is unknown. Different DNA sequences within this sample yield the same CDR3.

Both about-4-week and about-12-week second-dose recipients were combined. The ends were cut back, 3 bases at V and 0 bases at J, with 6 bases in the middle. This CDR3 contains 13 residues. Germline loops: CDR1 SNHLY, CDR2 FYNNEI. The chain combines TRBV2 with TRBJ2-7; tentative D call: TRBD1 (5 bases). This receptor was taken from an adult who received the AZD1222 COVID-19 vaccine. The specimen was peripheral blood, collected 28 days after the second AZD1222 dose. The CDR3 loop is CASSDRASYEQYF. CDR3 DNA sequence: TGTGCCAGCAGTGACAGGGCCTCCTACGAGCAGTACTTC.